This TCR beta chain was sequenced for a study of blood T cell repertoires in COVID-19. Whole-study context: COVID-19 samples collected from the United States, Italy and Spain covered acute and convalescent phases. In each case, the material was cDNA or gDNA derived from T cells, B-cell-depleted T cells, or PBMCs.

In the original workflow: Amplification of reference gene primers was used by the study to estimate nucleated cell counts. Repertoires were generated with immunoSEQ multiplex PCR, while TCRdb's copy carries only in-frame clones and drops some. D and trimming come from the DNA, and the V and J calls and clone size come from that table. The sample yields roughly 250,000 clones, about four fifths seen once. This CDR3 region has 14 residues. CDR1 is MNHEY, CDR2 SVGAGI, per germline. V was pared by 6 bases and J by 4 bases, with 7 bases of the junction left unmatched. The J gene is TRBJ1-2, the V gene TRBV6-5; 8 positions agree with TRBD1. The sequencing input was peripheral blood. The receptor comes from a man between 50 and 59 years old with active or convalescent COVID-19. The DNA of the CDR3 is TGTGCCAGCAGCCCCCGGACAGGGCCCTATGGCTACACCTTC. This translates into CASSPRTGPYGYTF.